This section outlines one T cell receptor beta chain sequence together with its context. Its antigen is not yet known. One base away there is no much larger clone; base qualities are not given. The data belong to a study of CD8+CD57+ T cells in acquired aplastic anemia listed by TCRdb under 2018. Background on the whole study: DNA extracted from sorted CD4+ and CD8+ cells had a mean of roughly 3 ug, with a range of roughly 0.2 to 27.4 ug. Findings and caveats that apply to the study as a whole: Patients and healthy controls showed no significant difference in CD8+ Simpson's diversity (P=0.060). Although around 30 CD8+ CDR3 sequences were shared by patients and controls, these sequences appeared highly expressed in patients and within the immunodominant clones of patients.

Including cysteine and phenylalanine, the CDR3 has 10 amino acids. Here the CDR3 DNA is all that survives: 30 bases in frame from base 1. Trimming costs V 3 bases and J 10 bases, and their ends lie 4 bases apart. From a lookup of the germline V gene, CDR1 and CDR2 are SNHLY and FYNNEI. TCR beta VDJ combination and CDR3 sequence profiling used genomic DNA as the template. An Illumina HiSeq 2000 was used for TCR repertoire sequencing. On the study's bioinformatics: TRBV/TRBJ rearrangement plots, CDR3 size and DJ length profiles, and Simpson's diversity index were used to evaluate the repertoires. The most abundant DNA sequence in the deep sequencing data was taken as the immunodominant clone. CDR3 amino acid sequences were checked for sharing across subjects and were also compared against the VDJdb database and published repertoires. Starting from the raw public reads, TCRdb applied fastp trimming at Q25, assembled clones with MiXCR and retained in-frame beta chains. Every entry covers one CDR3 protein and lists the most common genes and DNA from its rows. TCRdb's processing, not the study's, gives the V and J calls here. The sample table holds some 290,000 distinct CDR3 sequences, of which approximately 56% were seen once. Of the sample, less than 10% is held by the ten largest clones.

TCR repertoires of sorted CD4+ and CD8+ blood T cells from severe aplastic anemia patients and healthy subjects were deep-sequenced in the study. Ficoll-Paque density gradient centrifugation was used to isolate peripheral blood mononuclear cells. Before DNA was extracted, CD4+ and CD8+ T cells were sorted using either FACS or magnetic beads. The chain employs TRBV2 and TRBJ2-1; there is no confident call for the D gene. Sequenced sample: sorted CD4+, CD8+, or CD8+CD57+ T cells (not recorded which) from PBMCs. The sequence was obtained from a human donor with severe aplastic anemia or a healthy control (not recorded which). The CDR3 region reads CASSEDEQFF. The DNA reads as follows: TGTGCCAGCAGTGAGGACGAGCAGTTCTTC.